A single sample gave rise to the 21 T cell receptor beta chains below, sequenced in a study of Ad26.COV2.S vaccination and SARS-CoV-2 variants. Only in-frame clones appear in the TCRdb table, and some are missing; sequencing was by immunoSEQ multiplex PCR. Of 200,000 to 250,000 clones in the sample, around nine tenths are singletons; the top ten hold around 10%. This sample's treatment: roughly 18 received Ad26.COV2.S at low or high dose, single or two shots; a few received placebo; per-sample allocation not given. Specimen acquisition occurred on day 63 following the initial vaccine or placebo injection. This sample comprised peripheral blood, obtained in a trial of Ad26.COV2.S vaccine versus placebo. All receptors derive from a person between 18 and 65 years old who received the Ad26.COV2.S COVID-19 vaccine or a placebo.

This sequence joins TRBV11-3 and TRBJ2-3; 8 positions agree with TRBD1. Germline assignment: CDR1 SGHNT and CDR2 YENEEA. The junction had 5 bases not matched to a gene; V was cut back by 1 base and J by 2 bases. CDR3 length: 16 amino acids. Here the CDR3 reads CASSLGSRGLTDTQYF. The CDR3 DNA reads TGTGCCAGCAGCTTAGGAAGCAGGGGGCTCACAGATACGCAGTATTTT.

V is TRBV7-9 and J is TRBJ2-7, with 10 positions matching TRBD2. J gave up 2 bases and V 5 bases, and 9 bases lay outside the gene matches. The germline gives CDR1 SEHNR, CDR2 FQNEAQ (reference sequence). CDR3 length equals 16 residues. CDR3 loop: CASSLDSSGGTYEQYF. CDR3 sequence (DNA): TGTGCCAGCAGCCTTGACTCTAGCGGGGGAACCTACGAGCAGTACTTC.

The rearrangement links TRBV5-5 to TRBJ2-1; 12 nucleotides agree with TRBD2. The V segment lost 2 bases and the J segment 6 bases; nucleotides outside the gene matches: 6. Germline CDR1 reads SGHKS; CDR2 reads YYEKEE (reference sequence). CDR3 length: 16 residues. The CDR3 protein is CASSFGTSGFGNEQFF. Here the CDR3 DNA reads TGTGCCAGCAGCTTCGGGACTAGCGGGTTCGGCAATGAGCAGTTCTTC.

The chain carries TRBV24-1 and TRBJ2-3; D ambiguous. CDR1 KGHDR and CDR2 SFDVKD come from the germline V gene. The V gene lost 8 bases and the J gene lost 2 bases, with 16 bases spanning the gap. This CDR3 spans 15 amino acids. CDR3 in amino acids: CATTSTVASTDTQYF. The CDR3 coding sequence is TGTGCCACCACGAGCACAGTGGCCTCCACAGATACGCAGTATTTT.

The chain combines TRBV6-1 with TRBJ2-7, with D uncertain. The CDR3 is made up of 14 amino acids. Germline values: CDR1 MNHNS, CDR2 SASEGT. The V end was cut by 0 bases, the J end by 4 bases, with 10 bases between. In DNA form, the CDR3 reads TGTGCCAGCAGTGAAGCGCTTCGAGGATACGAGCAGTACTTC. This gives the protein CASSEALRGYEQYF.

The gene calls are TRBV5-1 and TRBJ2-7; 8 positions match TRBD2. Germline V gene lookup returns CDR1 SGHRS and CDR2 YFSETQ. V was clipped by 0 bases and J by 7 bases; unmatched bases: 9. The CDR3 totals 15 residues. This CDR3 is CASSLEGLEGGEQYF. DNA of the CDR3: TGCGCCAGCAGCTTGGAGGGACTAGAGGGAGGGGAGCAGTACTTC. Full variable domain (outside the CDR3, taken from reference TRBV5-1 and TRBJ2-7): KAGVTQTPRYLIKTRGQQVTLSCSPISGHRSVSWYQQTPGQGLQFLFEYFSETQRNKGNFPGRFSGRQFSNSRSEMNVSTLELGDSALYLCASSLEGLEGGEQYFGPGTRLTVT.

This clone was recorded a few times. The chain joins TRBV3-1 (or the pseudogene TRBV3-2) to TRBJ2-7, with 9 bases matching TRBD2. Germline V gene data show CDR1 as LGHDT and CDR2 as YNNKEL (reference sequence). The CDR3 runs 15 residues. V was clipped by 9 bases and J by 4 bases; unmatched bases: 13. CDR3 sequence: CARTVGLAGPYEQYF. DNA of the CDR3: TGTGCCAGGACGGTCGGGCTAGCGGGACCGTACGAGCAGTACTTC.

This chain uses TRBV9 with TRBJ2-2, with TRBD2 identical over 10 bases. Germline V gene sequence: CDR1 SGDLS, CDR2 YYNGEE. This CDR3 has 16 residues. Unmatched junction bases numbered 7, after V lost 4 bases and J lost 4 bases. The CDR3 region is CASSTRLAGGTGELFF. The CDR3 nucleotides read TGTGCCAGCAGCACACGACTAGCGGGCGGCACCGGGGAGCTGTTTTTT.

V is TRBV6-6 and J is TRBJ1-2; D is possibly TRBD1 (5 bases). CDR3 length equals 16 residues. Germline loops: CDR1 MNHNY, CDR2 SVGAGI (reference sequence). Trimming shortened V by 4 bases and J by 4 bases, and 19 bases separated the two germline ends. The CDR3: CASSSLVSGPIYGYTF. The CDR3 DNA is TGTGCCAGCAGTTCCCTAGTGTCAGGGCCCATCTATGGCTACACCTTC.

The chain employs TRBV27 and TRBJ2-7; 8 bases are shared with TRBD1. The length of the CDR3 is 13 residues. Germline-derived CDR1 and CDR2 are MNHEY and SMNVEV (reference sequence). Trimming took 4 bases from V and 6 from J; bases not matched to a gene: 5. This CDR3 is CASSSQGAGEQYF. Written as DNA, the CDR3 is TGTGCCAGCAGTTCCCAGGGGGCGGGCGAGCAGTACTTC.

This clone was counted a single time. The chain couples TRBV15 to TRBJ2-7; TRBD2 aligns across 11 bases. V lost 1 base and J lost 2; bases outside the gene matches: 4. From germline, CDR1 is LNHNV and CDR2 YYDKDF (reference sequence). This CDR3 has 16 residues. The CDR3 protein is CATSRGISGRAYEQYF. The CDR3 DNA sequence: TGTGCCACCAGCAGAGGGATTAGCGGGAGGGCCTACGAGCAGTACTTC.

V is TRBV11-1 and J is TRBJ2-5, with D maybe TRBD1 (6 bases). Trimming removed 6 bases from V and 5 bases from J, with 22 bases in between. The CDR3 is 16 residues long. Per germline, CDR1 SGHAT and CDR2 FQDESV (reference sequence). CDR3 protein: CASSLLGAGAQETQYF. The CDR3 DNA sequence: TGTGCCAGCAGTCTCCTGGGGGCAGGGGCCCAGGAGACCCAGTACTTC. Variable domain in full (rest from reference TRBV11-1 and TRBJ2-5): EAEVAQSPRYKITEKSQAVAFWCDPISGHATLYWYRQILGQGPELLVQFQDESVVDDSQLPKDRFSAERLKGVDSTLKIQPAELGDSAMYLCASSLLGAGAQETQYFGPGTRLLVL.

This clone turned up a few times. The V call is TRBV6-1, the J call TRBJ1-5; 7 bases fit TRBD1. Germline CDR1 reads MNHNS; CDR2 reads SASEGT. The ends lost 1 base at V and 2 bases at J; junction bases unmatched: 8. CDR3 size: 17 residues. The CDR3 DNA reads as TGTGCCAGCAGTGAAGATGCAGGGGGAGAGGGCAATCAGCCCCAGCATTTT. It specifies CASSEDAGGEGNQPQHF.

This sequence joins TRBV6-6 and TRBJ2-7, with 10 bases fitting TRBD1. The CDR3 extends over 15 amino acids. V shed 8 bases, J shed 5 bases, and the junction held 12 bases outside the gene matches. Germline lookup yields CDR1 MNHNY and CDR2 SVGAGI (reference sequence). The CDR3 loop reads CASGDPGQGRNEQYF. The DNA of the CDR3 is TGTGCCAGCGGGGACCCGGGACAGGGGAGGAACGAGCAGTACTTC.

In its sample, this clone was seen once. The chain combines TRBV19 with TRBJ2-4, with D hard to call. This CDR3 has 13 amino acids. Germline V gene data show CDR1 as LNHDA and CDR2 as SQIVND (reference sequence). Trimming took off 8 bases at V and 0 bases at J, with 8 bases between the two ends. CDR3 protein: CASRPIAKNIQYF. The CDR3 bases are TGTGCCAGTCGGCCGATAGCCAAAAACATTCAGTACTTC.

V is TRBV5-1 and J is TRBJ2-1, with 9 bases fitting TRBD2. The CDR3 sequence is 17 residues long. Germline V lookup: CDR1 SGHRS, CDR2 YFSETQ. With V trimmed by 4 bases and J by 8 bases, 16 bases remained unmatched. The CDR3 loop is CASSPPRGGGALDEQFF. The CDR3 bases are TGCGCCAGCAGCCCGCCAAGGGGCGGGGGGGCGTTGGATGAGCAGTTCTTC.

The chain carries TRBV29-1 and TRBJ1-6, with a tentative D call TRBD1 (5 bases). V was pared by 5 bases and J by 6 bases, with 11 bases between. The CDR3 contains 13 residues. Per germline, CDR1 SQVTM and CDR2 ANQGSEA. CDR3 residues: CSVLPGPNSPLHF. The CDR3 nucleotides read TGCAGCGTTCTTCCAGGGCCTAATTCACCCCTCCACTTT. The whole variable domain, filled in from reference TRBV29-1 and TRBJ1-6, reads SAVISQKPSRDICQRGTSLTIQCQVDSQVTMMFWYRQQPGQSLTLIATANQGSEATYESGFVIDKFPISRPNLTFSTLTVSNMSPEDSSIYLCSVLPGPNSPLHFGNGTRLTVT.

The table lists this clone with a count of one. The chain's CDR3 is CASSLVSYTGELFF. CDR3 DNA sequence: TGTGCCAGCAGCTTAGTGAGCTACACCGGGGAGCTGTTTTTT. The chain couples TRBV7-6 to TRBJ2-2; D is unclear. Per the germline V gene, CDR1 is SGHVS and CDR2 is FNYEAQ. Trimming took off 1 base at V and 3 bases at J, with 6 bases between the two ends. CDR3 size: 14 residues.

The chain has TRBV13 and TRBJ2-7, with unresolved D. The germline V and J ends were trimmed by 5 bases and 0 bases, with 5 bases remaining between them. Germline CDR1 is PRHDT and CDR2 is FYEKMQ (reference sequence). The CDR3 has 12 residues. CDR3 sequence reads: CASSLHSYEQYF. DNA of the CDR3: TGTGCCAGCAGCCTCCACTCCTACGAGCAGTACTTC.

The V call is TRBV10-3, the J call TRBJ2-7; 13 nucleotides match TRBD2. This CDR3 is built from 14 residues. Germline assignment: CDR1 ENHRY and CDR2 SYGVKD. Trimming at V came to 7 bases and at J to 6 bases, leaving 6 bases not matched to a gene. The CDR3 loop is CAITGLAGVGEQYF. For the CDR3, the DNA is TGTGCCATCACCGGACTAGCGGGAGTCGGCGAGCAGTACTTC.

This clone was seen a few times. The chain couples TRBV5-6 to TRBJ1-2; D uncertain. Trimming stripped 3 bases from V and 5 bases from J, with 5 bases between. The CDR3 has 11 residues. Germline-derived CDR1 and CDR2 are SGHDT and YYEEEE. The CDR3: CASSSGYGYTF. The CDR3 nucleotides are TGTGCCAGCAGCTCTGGATATGGCTACACCTTC.